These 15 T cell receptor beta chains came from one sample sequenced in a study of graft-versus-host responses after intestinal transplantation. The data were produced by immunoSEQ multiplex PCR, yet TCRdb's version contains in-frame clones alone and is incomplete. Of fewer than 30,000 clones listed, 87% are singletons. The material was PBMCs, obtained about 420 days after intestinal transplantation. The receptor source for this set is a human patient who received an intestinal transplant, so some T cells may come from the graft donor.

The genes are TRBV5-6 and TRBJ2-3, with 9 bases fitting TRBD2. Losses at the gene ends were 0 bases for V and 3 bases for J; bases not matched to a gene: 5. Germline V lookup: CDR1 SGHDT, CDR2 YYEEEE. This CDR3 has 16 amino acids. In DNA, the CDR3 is TGTGCCAGCAGCTTGGTGGCGGGGGGGCTTACAGATACGCAGTATTTT. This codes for CASSLVAGGLTDTQYF.

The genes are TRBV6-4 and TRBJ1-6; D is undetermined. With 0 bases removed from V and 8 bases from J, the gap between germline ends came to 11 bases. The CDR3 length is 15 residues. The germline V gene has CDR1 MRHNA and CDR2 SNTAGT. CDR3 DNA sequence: TGTGCCAGCAGTGACTCGTTGGTTCGGGATTCACCCCTCCACTTT. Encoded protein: CASSDSLVRDSPLHF.

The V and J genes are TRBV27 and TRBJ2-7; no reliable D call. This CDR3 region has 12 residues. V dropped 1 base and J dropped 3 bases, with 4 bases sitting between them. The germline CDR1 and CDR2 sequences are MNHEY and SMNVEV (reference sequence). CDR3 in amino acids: CASSLCSYEQYF. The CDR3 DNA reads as TGTGCCAGCAGTTTATGCAGCTACGAGCAGTACTTC.

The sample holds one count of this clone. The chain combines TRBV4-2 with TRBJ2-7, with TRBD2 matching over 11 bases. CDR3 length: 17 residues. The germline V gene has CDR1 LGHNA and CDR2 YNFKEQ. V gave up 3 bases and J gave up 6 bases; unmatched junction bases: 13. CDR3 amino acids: CASSQGGLAGGNSEQYF. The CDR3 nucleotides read TGTGCCAGCAGCCAGGGGGGGCTAGCGGGAGGAAACAGCGAGCAGTACTTC.

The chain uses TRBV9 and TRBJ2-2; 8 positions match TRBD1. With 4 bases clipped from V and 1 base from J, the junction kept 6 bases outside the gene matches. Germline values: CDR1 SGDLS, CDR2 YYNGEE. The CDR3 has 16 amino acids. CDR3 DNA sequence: TGTGCCAGCAGCTTCTCAGACAGGGGGAACACCGGGGAGCTGTTTTTT. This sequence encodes CASSFSDRGNTGELFF.

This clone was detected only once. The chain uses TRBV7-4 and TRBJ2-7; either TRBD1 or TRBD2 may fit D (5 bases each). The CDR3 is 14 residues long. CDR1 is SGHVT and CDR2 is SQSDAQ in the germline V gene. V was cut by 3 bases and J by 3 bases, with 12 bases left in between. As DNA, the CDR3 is TGTGCCAGCAGCTTTTACCGGGGCCTCTACGAGCAGTACTTC. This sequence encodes CASSFYRGLYEQYF.

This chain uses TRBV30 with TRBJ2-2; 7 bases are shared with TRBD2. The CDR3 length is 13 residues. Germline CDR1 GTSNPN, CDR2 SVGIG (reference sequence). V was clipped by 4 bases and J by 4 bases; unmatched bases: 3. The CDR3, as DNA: TGTGCCTGGAAAACTAGCGCCACCGGGGAGCTGTTTTTT. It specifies CAWKTSATGELFF. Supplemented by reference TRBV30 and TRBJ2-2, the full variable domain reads SQTIHQWPATLVQPVGSPLSLECTVEGTSNPNLYWYRQAAGRGLQLLFYSVGIGQISSEVPQNLSASRPQDRQFILSSKKLLLSDSGFYLCAWKTSATGELFFGEGSRLTVL.

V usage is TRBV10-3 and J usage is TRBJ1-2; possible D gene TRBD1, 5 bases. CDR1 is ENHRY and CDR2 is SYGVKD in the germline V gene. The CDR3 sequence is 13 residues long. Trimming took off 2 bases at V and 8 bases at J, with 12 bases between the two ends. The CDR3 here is CAISETGTGGYTF. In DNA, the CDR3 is TGTGCCATCAGTGAGACCGGGACGGGCGGCTACACCTTC.

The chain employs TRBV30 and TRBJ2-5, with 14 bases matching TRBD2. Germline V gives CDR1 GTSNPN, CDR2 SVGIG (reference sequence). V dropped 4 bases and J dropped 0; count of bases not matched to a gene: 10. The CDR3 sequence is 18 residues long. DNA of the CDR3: TGTGCCTGGACCGAACCCTGGACTAGCGGGGGGAACCAAGAGACCCAGTACTTC. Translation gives CAWTEPWTSGGNQETQYF.

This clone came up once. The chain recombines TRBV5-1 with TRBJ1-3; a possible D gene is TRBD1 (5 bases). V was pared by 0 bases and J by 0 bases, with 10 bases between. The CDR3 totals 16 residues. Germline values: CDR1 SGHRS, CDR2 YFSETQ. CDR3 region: CASSLAGLNSGNTIYF. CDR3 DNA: TGCGCCAGCAGCTTGGCGGGACTGAACTCTGGAAACACCATATATTTT.

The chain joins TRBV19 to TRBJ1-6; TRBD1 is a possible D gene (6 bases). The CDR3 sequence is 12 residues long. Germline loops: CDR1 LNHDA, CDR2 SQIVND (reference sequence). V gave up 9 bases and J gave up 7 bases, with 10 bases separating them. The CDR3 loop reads CASTDRNSPLHF. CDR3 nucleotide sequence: TGTGCCAGCACCGACAGGAATTCACCCCTCCACTTT.

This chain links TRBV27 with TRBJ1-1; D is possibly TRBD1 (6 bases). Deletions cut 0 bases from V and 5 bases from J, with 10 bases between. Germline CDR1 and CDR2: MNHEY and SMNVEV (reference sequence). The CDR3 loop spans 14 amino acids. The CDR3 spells CASSLSFRGTEAFF. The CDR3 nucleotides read TGTGCCAGCAGTTTATCGTTTAGGGGGACTGAAGCTTTCTTT.

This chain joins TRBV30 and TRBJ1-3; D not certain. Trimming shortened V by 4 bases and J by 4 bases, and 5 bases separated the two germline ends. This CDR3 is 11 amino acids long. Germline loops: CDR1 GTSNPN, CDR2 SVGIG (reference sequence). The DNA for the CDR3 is TGTGCCTGGAAGCGGGGAAACACCATATATTTT. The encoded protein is CAWKRGNTIYF.

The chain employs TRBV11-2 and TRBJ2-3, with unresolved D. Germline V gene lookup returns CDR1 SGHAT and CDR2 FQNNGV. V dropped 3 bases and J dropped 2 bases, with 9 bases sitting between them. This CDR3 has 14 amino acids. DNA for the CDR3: TGTGCCAGCAGCTTTCGTCAAATCACAGATACGCAGTATTTT. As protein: CASSFRQITDTQYF.

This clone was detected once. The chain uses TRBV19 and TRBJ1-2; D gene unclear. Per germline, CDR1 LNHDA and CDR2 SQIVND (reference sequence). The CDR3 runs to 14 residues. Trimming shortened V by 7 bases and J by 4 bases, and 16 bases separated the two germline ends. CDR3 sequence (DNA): TGTGCCAGTAACGACCCCGGCCGTGGCTATGGCTACACCTTC. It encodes CASNDPGRGYGYTF.